One and the same sample provided the 13 T cell receptor beta chains below, sequenced in a study of OX40 agonist ivuxolimab in advanced cancers. Assay used: immunoSEQ multiplex PCR; TCRdb lists only in-frame clones, some missing. This table holds tens of thousands of clones, around 81% found once. Here the sequenced sample was CD4+ or CD8+ T cells sorted from blood, taken in a trial of the OX40 agonist ivuxolimab. These receptors were collected from an adult with an advanced solid tumor such as melanoma, head and neck, liver or kidney cancer.

The chain has TRBV9 and TRBJ2-3; D could derive from TRBD1 or TRBD2 (5 bases each). Germline CDR1 reads SGDLS; CDR2 reads YYNGEE. The V end lost 0 bases, the J end lost 4 bases, and 9 bases lay between the germline ends. The CDR3 covers 14 residues. CDR3 protein: CASSVDGGADTQYF. The CDR3 region has the DNA TGTGCCAGCAGCGTAGATGGGGGAGCAGATACGCAGTATTTT.

This clone came up a few times. V usage is TRBV30 and J usage is TRBJ1-1; 7 bases fit TRBD1. CDR3 size: 13 residues. Germline V gives CDR1 GTSNPN, CDR2 SVGIG (reference sequence). V dropped 2 bases and J dropped 4; count of bases not matched to a gene: 4. The CDR3 region is CAWSSPGGTEAFF. DNA of the CDR3: TGTGCCTGGAGTTCACCAGGGGGCACTGAAGCTTTCTTT.

J is TRBJ2-1 and V is TRBV28, with unresolved D. V lost 6 bases and J 5 bases, leaving 8 bases between the germline ends. This CDR3 contains 12 residues. Germline V CDR1 and CDR2: MDHEN, SYDVKM. This chain's CDR3 is CASSSGDNEQFF. CDR3 sequence (DNA): TGTGCCAGCAGCTCCGGTGACAATGAGCAGTTCTTC. The full variable domain, in which reference TRBV28 and TRBJ2-1 provide the parts outside the CDR3, is DVKVTQSSRYLVKRTGEKVFLECVQDMDHENMFWYRQDPGLGLRLIYFSYDVKMKEKGDIPEGYSVSREKKERFSLILESASTNQTSMYLCASSSGDNEQFFGPGTRLTVL.

The chain links TRBV7-9 to TRBJ2-1; 10 nucleotides line up with TRBD1. V shed 3 bases, J shed 6 bases, and the junction held 14 bases outside the gene matches. Germline V gene data show CDR1 as SEHNR and CDR2 as FQNEAQ (reference sequence). This CDR3 has 18 amino acids. CDR3: CASSLGTGDGRPGNEQFF. CDR3 sequence (DNA): TGTGCCAGCAGCTTGGGGACAGGGGACGGGAGGCCCGGCAATGAGCAGTTCTTC.

J is TRBJ2-2 and V is TRBV7-9, with D possibly matching TRBD2 (7 bases). The CDR3 runs to 16 residues. Germline V gene data show CDR1 as SEHNR and CDR2 as FQNEAQ (reference sequence). Trimming removed 8 bases from V and 1 base from J, with 17 bases in between. The CDR3 loop reads CASPTGGARNTGELFF. The DNA for the CDR3 is TGTGCCAGCCCAACGGGGGGCGCGAGGAACACCGGGGAGCTGTTTTTT.

The CDR3 loop is CASRRRDTDTGELFF. As DNA, the CDR3 is TGTGCCAGCAGGCGCCGGGACACGGACACCGGGGAGCTGTTTTTT. The chain joins TRBV2 to TRBJ2-2; TRBD1 is a possible D gene (6 bases). The CDR3 length is 15 residues. Between the trimmed V and J ends, which lost 6 bases and 3 bases, there was a span of 14 bases. Germline CDR1 reads SNHLY; CDR2 reads FYNNEI.

The V and J genes are TRBV6-1 and TRBJ2-7, with TRBD1 identical over 8 bases. Per germline, CDR1 MNHNS and CDR2 SASEGT. V gave up 7 bases and J gave up 1 base; unmatched junction bases: 3. The CDR3 sequence is 13 residues long. CDR3 region: CASTRTGSYEQYF. The CDR3 DNA reads as TGTGCCAGCACTAGGACAGGGTCCTACGAGCAGTACTTC.

The gene calls are TRBV28 and TRBJ2-3, with 7 bases that match TRBD1. The CDR3 runs to 16 residues. Trimming took 5 bases from V and 0 from J; bases not matched to a gene: 8. The V gene's germline CDR1 is MDHEN and CDR2 SYDVKM. Here the CDR3 DNA reads TGTGCCAGCAGTGGTTTTCCGGACAGGAGCACAGATACGCAGTATTTT. Its translation is CASSGFPDRSTDTQYF.

The chain couples TRBV6-5 to TRBJ1-1; D unclear. The CDR3 contains 13 residues. Trimming pared 6 bases from V and 4 bases from J, leaving 12 bases between. CDR1 is MNHEY and CDR2 is SVGAGI in the germline V gene. The CDR3, as DNA: TGTGCCAGCAGAATGATGGGATTCACTGAAGCTTTCTTT. This codes for CASRMMGFTEAFF.

This chain uses TRBV18 with TRBJ2-7; 14 bases are shared with TRBD2. CDR3 length equals 21 residues. The V and J ends lost 6 bases and 0 bases, in that order; junction bases with no gene match: 19. The germline CDR1 and CDR2 sequences are KGHSH and LQKENI. The CDR3 DNA sequence: TGTGCCAGCTCCCAGAGACTAGCGGGAGGGTCGGAGTTCCTCAGCTCCTACGAGCAGTACTTC. Translated, it gives CASSQRLAGGSEFLSSYEQYF.

This chain links TRBV28 with TRBJ1-6, with 10 bases aligning to TRBD1. The CDR3 consists of 15 residues. Germline CDR1 reads MDHEN; CDR2 reads SYDVKM. Germline trimming cut 2 bases from V and 6 bases from J; bases unmatched to any gene: 1. Here the CDR3 DNA reads TGTGCCAGCAGTTTAGGGGACAGGGGTAATTCACCCCTCCACTTT. Translated: CASSLGDRGNSPLHF.

The chain couples TRBV7-3 to TRBJ2-1; 9 bases are a match to TRBD2. This CDR3 is 16 amino acids long. Germline V gene lookup returns CDR1 SGHTA and CDR2 FQGTGA. Unmatched junction bases numbered 11, after V lost 5 bases and J lost 6 bases. For the CDR3, the DNA is TGTGCCAGCAGCCCCAAAGGCCTAGCGGGAATCAATGAGCAGTTCTTC. Its protein is CASSPKGLAGINEQFF. Filled out from reference TRBV7-3 and TRBJ2-1, the complete variable domain reads GAGVSQTPSNKVTEKGKYVELRCDPISGHTALYWYRQSLGQGPEFLIYFQGTGAADDSGLPNDRFFAVRPEGSVSTLKIQRTERGDSAVYLCASSPKGLAGINEQFFGPGTRLTVL.

This sequence joins TRBV4-1 and TRBJ1-2; D gene uncertain. This CDR3 has 15 amino acids. Trimming pared 1 base from V and 4 bases from J, leaving 13 bases between. Per germline, CDR1 MGHRA and CDR2 YSYEKL. The CDR3 coding sequence is TGCGCCAGCAGCCAAGGTCAGTCAATCGGCTATGGCTACACCTTC. This translates into CASSQGQSIGYGYTF.